This TCR beta chain came from a study of spatial heterogeneity in lung cancer. Overall study results and limits: Blood contained ubiquitous expanded tumor TCRs more at resection than at follow-up.

Germline values: CDR1 SGHRS, CDR2 YFSETQ. After removal of 4 bases from V and 4 bases from J, the junction contained 6 bases not matched to a gene. CDR3 length: 15 residues. Each CDR3 protein is one row after TCRdb ran MiXCR on the 5' RACE reads. Here the sample spans 48,000 or so distinct CDR3 sequences, approximately 5% being singletons. In this sample, this clonotype turned up many times. Its antigen is not identified. This sample's time point: sample taken at primary tumor resection. Sequencing of whole RNA from tumor, nontumor lung or frozen PBMC involved no sorting. Samples came from 72 TRACERx patients with untreated early-stage lung cancer.

The receptor was isolated from a male donor with early-stage non-small cell lung cancer. The source was PBMCs, collected at surgery. The chain uses TRBV5-1 and TRBJ2-2; 8 bases are shared with TRBD1. The CDR3 DNA reads TGCGCCAGCAGCAACGGACAGGGTAGCACCGGGGAGCTGTTTTTT. Translating it yields CASSNGQGSTGELFF.